This T cell receptor (beta chain) was captured in a study of cytomegalovirus exposure and HLA in healthy donors. Looking at the study overall: Researchers previously reported finding 90 million to 130 million unique TCR beta sequences from roughly 180 million T cells. Findings of the study overall: Rare TCR sequences predominated, though certain public TCRs were found in many donors. Cytomegalovirus-associated status was assigned to 150 or so TCR beta chains.

Details on this clone: Its antigen is undetermined.

Primers included in the PCR were 60 Vbeta and 13 Jbeta primers. The assay was immunoSEQ multiplex PCR, and TCRdb's table has in-frame clones only and misses some. The table shows about 230,000 clones, with roughly 78% occurring only once. From germline, CDR1 is SNHLY and CDR2 FYNNEI. V was shortened by 0 bases and J by 7 bases, with 15 bases between the two germline ends. CDR3 length: 16 residues. The V and J genes are TRBV2 and TRBJ2-2; maybe TRBD1 (6 bases). Sequencing was carried out using PBMCs. The source is a boy aged 10-17 years in good health and CMV-seronegative. The CDR3 spells CASSEARGWAGGELFF. In nucleotides, the CDR3 is TGTGCCAGCAGTGAAGCGAGGGGGTGGGCCGGCGGGGAGCTGTTTTTT.